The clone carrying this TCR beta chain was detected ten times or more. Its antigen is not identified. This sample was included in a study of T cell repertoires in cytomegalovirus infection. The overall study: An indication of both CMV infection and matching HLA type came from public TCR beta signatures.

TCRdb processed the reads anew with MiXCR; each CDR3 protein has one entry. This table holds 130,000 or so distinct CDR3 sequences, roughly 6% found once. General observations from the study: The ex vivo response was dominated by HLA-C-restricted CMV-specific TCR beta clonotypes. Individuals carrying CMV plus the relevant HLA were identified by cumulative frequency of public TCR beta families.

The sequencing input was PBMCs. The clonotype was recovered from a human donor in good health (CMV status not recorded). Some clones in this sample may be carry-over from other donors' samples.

CDR3 coding DNA: TGTGCCAGCAGTGAAGCGCGCGGGGGGCCGGTAGATACGCAGTATTTT. This translates into CASSEARGGPVDTQYF. This sequence joins TRBV2 and TRBJ2-3, with 8 nucleotides matching TRBD2. V lost 0 bases, J lost 5 bases, and 7 bases stayed unmatched. The V gene's germline CDR1 is SNHLY and CDR2 FYNNEI. This CDR3 has 16 residues. Full variable domain (outside the CDR3, taken from reference TRBV2 and TRBJ2-3): EPEVTQTPSHQVTQMGQEVILRCVPISNHLYFYWYRQILGQKVEFLVSFYNNEISEKSEIFDDQFSVERPDGSNFTLKIRSTKLEDSAMYFCASSEARGGPVDTQYFGPGTRLTVL.